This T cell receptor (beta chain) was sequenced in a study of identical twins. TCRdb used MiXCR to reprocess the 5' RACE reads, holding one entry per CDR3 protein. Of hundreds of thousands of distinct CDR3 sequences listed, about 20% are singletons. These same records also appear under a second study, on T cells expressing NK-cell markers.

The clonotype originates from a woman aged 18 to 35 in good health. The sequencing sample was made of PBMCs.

CDR3 coding DNA: TGTGCCAGCAGTTTACGCGGGGAGACTGAAGCTTTCTTT. Translating gives CASSLRGETEAFF. This chain links TRBV12-3 or TRBV12-4 with TRBJ1-1; D not resolved. Trimming left V 2 bases short and J 5 bases short, with 9 bases between. The CDR3 is 13 residues long.